This is a list of T cell receptor beta chains from one sample in a study of OX40 agonist ivuxolimab in advanced cancers. Assay: immunoSEQ multiplex PCR; the TCRdb copy retains only in-frame clones and omits some. Among 70,000 to 80,000 clones, 85% to 95% were seen once, and the ten largest hold about 6.4%. Sequenced material: CD4+ or CD8+ T cells sorted from blood, taken in a trial of the OX40 agonist ivuxolimab. These receptors were taken from an adult with an advanced solid tumor such as melanoma, head and neck, liver or kidney cancer. Both conserved end residues are part of each CDR3. D genes are given only for firm matches. Clone size is shown for a subset of rows, as once, few, many or a class of expanded clone.

clone_size: -
j_call: TRBJ2-2
v_call: TRBV7-8
d_call: -
cdr3_aa: CASSLEGSGGELFF
cdr3_nt: TGTGCCAGCAGCTTAGAAGGTTCAGGCGGGGAGCTGTTTTTT

clone_size: -
j_call: TRBJ1-3
v_call: TRBV19
d_call: -
cdr3_aa: CASGENGSPYSGNTIYF
cdr3_nt: TGTGCCAGTGGAGAGAATGGAAGCCCGTACTCTGGAAACACCATATATTTT

clone_size: -
j_call: TRBJ1-1
v_call: TRBV7-6
d_call: -
cdr3_aa: CASSLEGWGTEAFF
cdr3_nt: TGTGCCAGCAGCTTAGAGGGTTGGGGCACTGAAGCTTTCTTT

clone_size: once
j_call: TRBJ2-7
v_call: TRBV19
d_call: -
cdr3_aa: CASSARGRGYEQYF
cdr3_nt: TGTGCCAGTAGTGCCCGGGGGCGCGGCTACGAGCAGTACTTC

clone_size: -
j_call: TRBJ1-1
v_call: TRBV6-1
d_call: -
cdr3_aa: CASSVKQGSNTEAFF
cdr3_nt: TGTGCCAGCAGTGTAAAACAGGGATCGAACACTGAAGCTTTCTTT

clone_size: -
j_call: TRBJ2-2
v_call: TRBV5-4
d_call: -
cdr3_aa: CASSLERSTGELFF
cdr3_nt: TGTGCCAGCAGCTTGGAGAGGTCGACCGGGGAGCTGTTTTTT

clone_size: -
j_call: TRBJ2-1
v_call: TRBV12-5
d_call: TRBD1
cdr3_aa: CASGLDKTPTGDEQFF
cdr3_nt: TGTGCTAGTGGTTTGGACAAAACCCCAACAGGGGATGAGCAGTTCTTC

clone_size: -
j_call: TRBJ2-2
v_call: TRBV14
d_call: TRBD2
cdr3_aa: CASSELAEYTGELFF
cdr3_nt: TGTGCCAGCAGCGAACTAGCGGAATACACCGGGGAGCTGTTTTTT

clone_size: -
j_call: TRBJ1-2
v_call: TRBV19
d_call: TRBD1
cdr3_aa: CASSIAGQGAYGYTF
cdr3_nt: TGTGCCAGTAGTATAGCCGGACAGGGGGCCTATGGCTACACCTTC

clone_size: -
j_call: TRBJ1-1
v_call: TRBV27
d_call: TRBD1
cdr3_aa: CASSLLAGGTEAFF
cdr3_nt: TGTGCCAGCAGTTTATTGGCAGGGGGCACTGAAGCTTTCTTT

clone_size: -
j_call: TRBJ1-2
v_call: TRBV14
d_call: -
cdr3_aa: CASSHRQYLDYGYTF
cdr3_nt: TGTGCCAGCAGCCATCGACAGTACTTGGACTATGGCTACACCTTC

clone_size: -
j_call: TRBJ1-1
v_call: TRBV4-1
d_call: TRBD1
cdr3_aa: CASSQRQGWTEAFF
cdr3_nt: TGCGCCAGCAGCCAACGACAGGGGTGGACTGAAGCTTTCTTT

clone_size: -
j_call: TRBJ1-1
v_call: TRBV5-5
d_call: -
cdr3_aa: CASSFVSEANTEAFF
cdr3_nt: TGTGCCAGCAGCTTCGTCAGCGAGGCGAACACTGAAGCTTTCTTT

clone_size: few
j_call: TRBJ2-7
v_call: TRBV4-1
d_call: -
cdr3_aa: CASSQEGAGADEQYF
cdr3_nt: TGCGCCAGCAGCCAAGAGGGGGCAGGGGCGGACGAGCAGTACTTC

clone_size: -
j_call: TRBJ1-1
v_call: TRBV9
d_call: -
cdr3_aa: CASSVEGKGPLNTEAFF
cdr3_nt: TGTGCCAGCAGCGTAGAAGGGAAGGGGCCGTTGAACACTGAAGCTTTCTTT

clone_size: -
j_call: TRBJ1-2
v_call: TRBV10-3
d_call: -
cdr3_aa: CAISAEPPGHLHGYTF
cdr3_nt: TGTGCCATCAGTGCCGAACCCCCGGGACATCTACATGGCTACACCTTC

clone_size: once
j_call: TRBJ2-7
v_call: TRBV12-5
d_call: TRBD1
cdr3_aa: CASGLKQGYEQYF
cdr3_nt: TGTGCTAGTGGTTTGAAACAGGGGTACGAGCAGTACTTC

clone_size: once
j_call: TRBJ2-7
v_call: TRBV27
d_call: -
cdr3_aa: CASSLSGTSPYEQYF
cdr3_nt: TGTGCCAGCAGTTTATCGGGGACTTCCCCCTACGAGCAGTACTTC

clone_size: -
j_call: TRBJ2-2
v_call: TRBV5-6
d_call: TRBD1
cdr3_aa: CASSLEDRGFGELFF
cdr3_nt: TGTGCCAGCAGCTTGGAGGACAGGGGATTTGGGGAGCTGTTTTTT

clone_size: -
j_call: TRBJ2-5
v_call: TRBV7-2
d_call: -
cdr3_aa: CASRWGSWLPDSSETQYF
cdr3_nt: TGTGCCAGCAGATGGGGCAGTTGGCTCCCGGACAGTTCGGAGACCCAGTACTTC

clone_size: -
j_call: TRBJ2-1
v_call: TRBV4-1
d_call: -
cdr3_aa: CASSQDGGAQAYNEQFF
cdr3_nt: TGCGCCAGCAGCCAAGACGGCGGAGCCCAAGCGTACAATGAGCAGTTCTTC

clone_size: -
j_call: TRBJ2-1
v_call: TRBV4-1
d_call: TRBD2
cdr3_aa: CASSQEAGGSYNEQFF
cdr3_nt: TGCGCCAGCAGCCAAGAAGCGGGAGGATCCTACAATGAGCAGTTCTTC